A selection of T cell receptor beta chains follows, all from one sample in a study of T cell repertoires in cytomegalovirus infection. TCRdb analysed the reads with MiXCR anew, one entry per CDR3 protein. The sample yields about 450,000 distinct CDR3 sequences, approximately 32% seen once. Input material: PBMCs. Source of these receptors: a human donor in good health (CMV status not recorded). Some clones in this sample may be carry-over from other donors' samples. CDR3s include the opening cysteine and the closing phenylalanine or tryptophan. D genes are given only for firm matches. The size entry is marked missing in some rows and otherwise reads once, few, many or a size class.

D: .
J: TRBJ2-7
size: .
V: TRBV6-5
DNA: TGTGCCAGCAGTTACTCGCCGGACTCCTACGAGAAGTACTTC
CDR3: CASSYSPDSYEKYF

D: TRBD1
J: TRBJ1-2
size: few
V: TRBV6-8
DNA: TGTGCCACCGAGACAGGGAACTATGGCTACACCTTC
CDR3: CATETGNYGYTF

D: TRBD1
J: TRBJ2-5
size: many
V: TRBV7-2
DNA: TGTGCCAGCAGCCTGGGACAGAACCAAGAGACCCAGTACTTC
CDR3: CASSLGQNQETQYF

D: .
J: TRBJ2-7
size: many
V: TRBV7-9
DNA: TGTGCCAGCAGCTTAGAGGGGGTGAGCGGTTACTACGAGCAGTACTTC
CDR3: CASSLEGVSGYYEQYF

D: .
J: TRBJ1-5
size: .
V: TRBV6-2/TRBV6-3
DNA: TGTGCCAGCAGTTTCAGGGATTCGACGCCCCAGCATTTT
CDR3: CASSFRDSTPQHF

D: TRBD2
J: TRBJ2-2
size: .
V: TRBV7-6
DNA: TGTGCCAGCAGCTTAGTTGGGGGGGGACCACTCACCGGGGAGCTGTTTTTT
CDR3: CASSLVGGGPLTGELFF

D: TRBD1
J: TRBJ1-5
size: .
V: TRBV4-3
DNA: TGCGCCAGCAGCCAAGATTTCAGGGGGCAGTATCAGCCCCAGCATTTT
CDR3: CASSQDFRGQYQPQHF

D: .
J: TRBJ2-7
size: .
V: TRBV5-1
DNA: TGCGCCAGCAGCTTGGGACATACAGAGGACGAGCAGTACTTC
CDR3: CASSLGHTEDEQYF

D: .
J: TRBJ2-1
size: .
V: TRBV7-6
DNA: TGTGCCAGCAGCGTACGCTCCCGGTTTAGCTCCTACAATGAGCAGTTCTTC
CDR3: CASSVRSRFSSYNEQFF

D: TRBD2
J: TRBJ2-1
size: few
V: TRBV7-9
DNA: TGTGCCAGCAGCTTACGGGGACTAGCGGATTACAATGAGCAGTTCTTC
CDR3: CASSLRGLADYNEQFF

D: .
J: TRBJ1-1
size: .
V: TRBV28
DNA: TGTGCCAGCGGCCTGGGGGGGATCACTGAAGCTTTCTTT
CDR3: CASGLGGITEAFF

D: TRBD2
J: TRBJ2-5
size: many
V: TRBV7-2
DNA: TGTGCCAGCAGCTCAACCGGGACTAACCAAGAGACCCAGTACTTC
CDR3: CASSSTGTNQETQYF

D: .
J: TRBJ2-7
size: few
V: TRBV2
DNA: TGTGCCAGCAGTGAAGCGCCGGCATCTGACGAGCAGTACTTC
CDR3: CASSEAPASDEQYF

D: TRBD2
J: TRBJ2-3
size: many
V: TRBV27
DNA: TGTGCCAGCAGTCCGAGGACTAGTCCAGATACGCAGTATTTT
CDR3: CASSPRTSPDTQYF

D: .
J: TRBJ1-1
size: few
V: TRBV20-1
DNA: TGCAGTGCCCCGTCTGGGGCGGGAATGCCTGAAGCTTTCTTT
CDR3: CSAPSGAGMPEAFF

D: .
J: TRBJ1-2
size: .
V: TRBV24-1
DNA: TGTGCCACCAGTGATTCAGGGTTCAGTGGCTTCACCTTC
CDR3: CATSDSGFSGFTF

D: TRBD1
J: TRBJ2-3
size: few
V: TRBV6-6
DNA: TGTGCCAGCAGTTACCGACAGGGTCTAGGGGATGGCACAGATACGCAGTATTTT
CDR3: CASSYRQGLGDGTDTQYF

D: TRBD2
J: TRBJ2-3
size: .
V: TRBV7-9
DNA: TGTGCCAGCAGCCGCCCCAGCGGGGGCACAGATACGCAGTATTTT
CDR3: CASSRPSGGTDTQYF

D: .
J: TRBJ1-1
size: few
V: TRBV19
DNA: TGTGCCAGTAGTTCTCGATCGGGACGGAACACTGAAGCTTTCTTT
CDR3: CASSSRSGRNTEAFF

D: .
J: TRBJ2-5
size: once
V: TRBV5-4
DNA: TGTGCCAGCAGCCCCGAGAGAGAGCAAGAGACCCAGTACTTC
CDR3: CASSPEREQETQYF

D: TRBD2
J: TRBJ2-7
size: .
V: TRBV2
DNA: TGTGCCAGCAGTGAATTTCCAGCGGGGGGGCAACGGTTCGAGCAGTCCTTC
CDR3: CASSEFPAGGQRFEQSF

D: .
J: TRBJ2-2
size: few
V: TRBV6-5
DNA: TGTGCCAGCAGTTACCAGCCTAGCTTCGGGGAGCTGTTTTTT
CDR3: CASSYQPSFGELFF

D: TRBD1
J: TRBJ1-2
size: .
V: TRBV5-4
DNA: TGTGCCAGCAGCTTGGGAGGCACAGGATGGGGACAGCGGGGAACCTTC
CDR3: CASSLGGTGWGQRGTF

D: TRBD1
J: TRBJ2-2
size: .
V: TRBV24-1
DNA: TGTGCCACCAGTGATCGCGACAGGGCGGCCGGGGAGCTGTTTTTT
CDR3: CATSDRDRAAGELFF

D: TRBD2
J: TRBJ2-7
size: many
V: TRBV7-2
DNA: TGTGCCAGCAGCTTAATCGGGTTGCTTCAGAGCGGGGGGGACTACGAGCAGTACTTC
CDR3: CASSLIGLLQSGGDYEQYF

D: TRBD1
J: TRBJ2-7
size: .
V: TRBV19
DNA: TGTGCCAGTAGCCTACATGGGACAGGGCGATTAGCCTACGAGCAGTACTTC
CDR3: CASSLHGTGRLAYEQYF

D: .
J: TRBJ1-1
size: .
V: TRBV7-9
DNA: TGTGCCAGCAGCCAGCGAGGGGGTTTAGAAACTGAAGCTTTCTTT
CDR3: CASSQRGGLETEAFF

D: .
J: TRBJ2-1
size: .
V: TRBV20-1
DNA: TGCAGTGCTAGCGGGGCAGGGGACAATGAGCAGTTCTTC
CDR3: CSASGAGDNEQFF

D: TRBD1
J: TRBJ1-4
size: few
V: TRBV6-5
DNA: TGTGCCAGCAGTTACTGGGGACAGGGGACTGAAAAACTGTTTTTT
CDR3: CASSYWGQGTEKLFF